What follows are 12 T cell receptor beta chains derived from one specimen sequenced in a study of blood T cell repertoires in COVID-19. Produced via immunoSEQ multiplex PCR; TCRdb's table is partial and in-frame only. The sample holds about 270,000 clones; around 89% are singletons and the top ten take 2.4%. Sequenced: PBMCs or T cells enriched from blood (not recorded which). The receptors come from a woman in her late teens or twenties who had recovered from COVID-19.

This chain links TRBV30 with TRBJ2-7; D perhaps matches TRBD1 (6 bases). Trimming cost V 3 bases and J 4 bases, with 13 bases left between them. In germline, CDR1 is GTSNPN, CDR2 SVGIG (reference sequence). The CDR3 sequence is 13 residues long. In nucleotides, the CDR3 is TGTGCCTGGAGCCCTGGGACACCATACGAGCAGTACTTC. Protein: CAWSPGTPYEQYF.

V is TRBV6-1 and J is TRBJ1-5; TRBD1 matches 9 bases. Unmatched junction bases numbered 19, after V lost 2 bases and J lost 2 bases. There are 21 residues in the CDR3. Germline assignment: CDR1 MNHNS and CDR2 SASEGT. The CDR3 spells CASSEIRSGTGPLRRNQPQHF. The CDR3, as DNA: TGTGCCAGCAGTGAAATCCGTTCCGGGACAGGGCCCTTAAGACGCAATCAGCCCCAGCATTTT.

The chain couples TRBV5-1 to TRBJ2-4; D is possibly TRBD2 (5 bases). Germline lookup yields CDR1 SGHRS and CDR2 YFSETQ. The germline V and J ends were trimmed by 4 bases and 0 bases, with 14 bases remaining between them. CDR3 size: 16 residues. In DNA, the CDR3 is TGCGCCAGCAGCCCGGTGGCCGGACTAGCCAAAAACATTCAGTACTTC. Its protein is CASSPVAGLAKNIQYF.

V usage is TRBV6-5 and J usage is TRBJ1-6; D unclear. CDR1 is MNHEY, CDR2 SVGAGI, per germline. The germline V and J ends were trimmed by 7 bases and 11 bases, with 15 bases remaining between them. CDR3 size: 13 residues. CDR3 in amino acids: CASNLGWGAPLHF. As DNA, the CDR3 is TGTGCCAGCAACCTCGGGTGGGGAGCACCCCTCCACTTT.

This sequence joins TRBV9 and TRBJ2-3; TRBD2 agrees at 9 bases. The CDR3 runs 17 residues. Per the germline V gene, CDR1 is SGDLS and CDR2 is YYNGEE. V dropped 3 bases and J dropped 6; count of bases not matched to a gene: 14. The CDR3 sequence is CASSGPPGGGAEDTQYF. The DNA for the CDR3 is TGTGCCAGCAGCGGCCCTCCTGGCGGGGGGGCCGAGGATACGCAGTATTTT. Full variable domain (rest looked up from reference TRBV9 and TRBJ2-3): DSGVTQTPKHLITATGQRVTLRCSPRSGDLSVYWYQQSLDQGLQFLIQYYNGEERAKGNILERFSAQQFPDLHSELNLSSLELGDSALYFCASSGPPGGGAEDTQYFGPGTRLTVL.

This clone has just one count. The rearrangement joins TRBV9 to TRBJ1-5; D remains unclear. V was pared by 3 bases and J by 6 bases, with 16 bases between. The CDR3 runs 15 residues. Germline V gives CDR1 SGDLS, CDR2 YYNGEE. The CDR3 nucleotides are TGTGCCAGCAGCGAAAGCGGCAGCGTCCTTCAGCCCCAGCATTTT. This codes for CASSESGSVLQPQHF.

This chain uses TRBV3-1 (or the pseudogene TRBV3-2) with TRBJ2-1; 7 bases agree with TRBD2. The V gene end was trimmed by 2 bases and the J gene end by 6 bases; junction bases not matched to a gene: 13. Germline V gene sequence: CDR1 LGHDT, CDR2 YNNKEL (reference sequence). The CDR3 sequence is 17 residues long. The CDR3 region has the DNA TGTGCCAGCAGCCAATGGATTAGCCCGCCGGGGGGCAATGAGCAGTTCTTC. Amino acids: CASSQWISPPGGNEQFF.

The chain carries TRBV19 and TRBJ2-7; TRBD1 matches at 8 bases. In germline, CDR1 is LNHDA, CDR2 SQIVND (reference sequence). This CDR3 region has 15 residues. V lost 6 bases to trimming and J lost 3 bases; unmatched junction nucleotides: 10. CDR3 amino acids: CASRATGAPGYEQYF. The CDR3 DNA follows: TGTGCCAGTAGGGCGACAGGGGCGCCGGGCTACGAGCAGTACTTC.

This clone was picked up a small number of times. This rearrangement joins TRBV2 to TRBJ2-3; 14 nucleotides align to TRBD2. V shed 8 bases and J 2 bases; nucleotides not matched to a gene: 3. Germline CDR1 SNHLY, CDR2 FYNNEI. The CDR3 covers 15 residues. The CDR3 sequence is CASGGLAGVTDTQYF. For the CDR3, the DNA is TGTGCCAGCGGGGGACTAGCGGGGGTCACAGATACGCAGTATTTT. Together with reference TRBV2 and TRBJ2-3, the CDR3 gives the full variable domain: EPEVTQTPSHQVTQMGQEVILRCVPISNHLYFYWYRQILGQKVEFLVSFYNNEISEKSEIFDDQFSVERPDGSNFTLKIRSTKLEDSAMYFCASGGLAGVTDTQYFGPGTRLTVL.

This clone occurred many times. The genes are TRBV10-1 and TRBJ2-5, with a possible D match to TRBD1 (5 bases). Trimming took 2 bases from V and 2 from J, leaving 12 bases between them. The CDR3 sequence is 15 residues long. The V gene's germline CDR1 is WNHNN and CDR2 SYGVQD (reference sequence). CDR3 bases: TGCGCCAGCAGTGAGAGGGCAGGGCCTCAAGAGACCCAGTACTTC. Amino acids: CASSERAGPQETQYF.

With respect to this clone: Other DNA sequences within the sample encode an identical CDR3. J is TRBJ2-7 and V is TRBV14, with D possibly matching TRBD2 (5 bases). Trimming left V 4 bases short and J 2 bases short, with 9 bases between. Germline assignment: CDR1 SGHDN and CDR2 FVKESK. The CDR3 spans 13 residues. For the CDR3, the DNA is TGTGCCAGCAGCCTCGCGGGCGCCTACGAGCAGTACTTC. This codes for CASSLAGAYEQYF.

This clone was seen only once. The chain carries TRBV3-1 (or the pseudogene TRBV3-2) and TRBJ1-5, with a tentative D call TRBD1 (6 bases). The germline CDR1 and CDR2 sequences are LGHDT and YNNKEL (reference sequence). The CDR3 is 18 amino acids. V lost 0 bases, J lost 1 base, and 16 bases lay in between. The CDR3 DNA follows: TGTGCCAGCAGCCAAGATCCGACAGGCCCGGGAAGCAATCAGCCCCAGCATTTT. Translating it yields CASSQDPTGPGSNQPQHF.